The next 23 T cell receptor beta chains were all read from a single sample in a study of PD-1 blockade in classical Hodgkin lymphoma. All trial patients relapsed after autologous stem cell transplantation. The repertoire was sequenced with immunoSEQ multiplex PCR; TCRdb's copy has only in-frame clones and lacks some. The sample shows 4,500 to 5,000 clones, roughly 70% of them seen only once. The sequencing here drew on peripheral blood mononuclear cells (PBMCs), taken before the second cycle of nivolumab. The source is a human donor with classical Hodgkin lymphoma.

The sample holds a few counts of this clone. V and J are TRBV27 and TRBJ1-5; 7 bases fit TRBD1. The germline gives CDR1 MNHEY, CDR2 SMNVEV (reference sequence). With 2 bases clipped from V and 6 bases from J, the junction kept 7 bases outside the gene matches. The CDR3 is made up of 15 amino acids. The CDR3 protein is CASSLGEGASQPQHF. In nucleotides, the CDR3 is TGTGCCAGCAGTTTAGGTGAGGGGGCAAGTCAGCCCCAGCATTTT.

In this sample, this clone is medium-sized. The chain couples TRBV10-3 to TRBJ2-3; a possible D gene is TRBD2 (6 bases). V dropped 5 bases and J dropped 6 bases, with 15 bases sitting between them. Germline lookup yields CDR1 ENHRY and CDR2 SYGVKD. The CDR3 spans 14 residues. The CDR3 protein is CAISFSRDRDTQYF. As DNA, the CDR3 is TGTGCCATCAGTTTTTCGCGGGATCGTGATACGCAGTATTTT.

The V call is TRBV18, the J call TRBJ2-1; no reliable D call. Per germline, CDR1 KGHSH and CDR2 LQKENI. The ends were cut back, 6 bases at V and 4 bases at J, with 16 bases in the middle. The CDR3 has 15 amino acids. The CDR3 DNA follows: TGTGCCAGCTCCCGTGATCGGCCCAATTACAATGAGCAGTTCTTC. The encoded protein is CASSRDRPNYNEQFF.

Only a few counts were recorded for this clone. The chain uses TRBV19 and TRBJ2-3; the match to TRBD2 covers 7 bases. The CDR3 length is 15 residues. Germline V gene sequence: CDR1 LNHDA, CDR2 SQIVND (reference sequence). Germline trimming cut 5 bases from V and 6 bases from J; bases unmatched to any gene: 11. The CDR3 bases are TGTGCCAGTAGTTCGGGGGGAGCAAGGGCGGATACGCAGTATTTT. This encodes CASSSGGARADTQYF. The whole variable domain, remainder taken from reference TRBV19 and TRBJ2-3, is DGGITQSPKYLFRKEGQNVTLSCEQNLNHDAMYWYRQDPGQGLRLIYYSQIVNDFQKGDIAEGYSVSREKKESFPLTVTSAQKNPTAFYLCASSSGGARADTQYFGPGTRLTVL.

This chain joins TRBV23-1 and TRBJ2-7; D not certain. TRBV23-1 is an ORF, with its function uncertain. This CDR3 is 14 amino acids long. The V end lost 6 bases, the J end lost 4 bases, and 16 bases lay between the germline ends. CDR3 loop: CASSPGPPNYEQYF. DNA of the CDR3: TGCGCCAGCAGCCCCGGGCCACCAAATTACGAGCAGTACTTC.

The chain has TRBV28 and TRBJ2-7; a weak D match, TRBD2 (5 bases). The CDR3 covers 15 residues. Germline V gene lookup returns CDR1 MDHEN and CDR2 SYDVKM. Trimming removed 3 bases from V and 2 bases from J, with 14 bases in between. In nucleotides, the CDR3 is TGTGCCAGCAGTTTCTTTTCTAGCCCCCCCTACGAGCAGTACTTC. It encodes CASSFFSSPPYEQYF. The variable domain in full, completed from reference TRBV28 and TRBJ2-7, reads DVKVTQSSRYLVKRTGEKVFLECVQDMDHENMFWYRQDPGLGLRLIYFSYDVKMKEKGDIPEGYSVSREKKERFSLILESASTNQTSMYLCASSFFSSPPYEQYFGPGTRLTVT.

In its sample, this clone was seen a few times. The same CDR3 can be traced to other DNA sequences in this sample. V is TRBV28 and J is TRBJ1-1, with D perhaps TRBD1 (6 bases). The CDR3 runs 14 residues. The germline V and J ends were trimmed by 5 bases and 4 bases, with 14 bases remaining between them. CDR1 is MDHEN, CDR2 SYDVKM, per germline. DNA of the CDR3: TGTGCCAGCAGTCTTACAGGGTTTGGCACTGAAGCTTTCTTT. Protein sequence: CASSLTGFGTEAFF.

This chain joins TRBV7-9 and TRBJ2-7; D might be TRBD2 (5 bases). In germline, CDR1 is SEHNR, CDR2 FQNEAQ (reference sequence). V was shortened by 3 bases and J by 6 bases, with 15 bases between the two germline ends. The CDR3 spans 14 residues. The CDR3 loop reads CASSLFTATSEQYF. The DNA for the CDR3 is TGTGCCAGCAGCTTGTTCACCGCTACTAGCGAGCAGTACTTC.

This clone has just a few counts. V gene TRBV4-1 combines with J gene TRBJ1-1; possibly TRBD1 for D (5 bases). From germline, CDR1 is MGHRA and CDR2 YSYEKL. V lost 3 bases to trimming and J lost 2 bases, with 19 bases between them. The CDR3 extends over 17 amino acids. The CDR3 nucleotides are TGCGCCAGCAGCCACCCCGAGGGGTTATGGCGAAACACTGAAGCTTTCTTT. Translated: CASSHPEGLWRNTEAFF.

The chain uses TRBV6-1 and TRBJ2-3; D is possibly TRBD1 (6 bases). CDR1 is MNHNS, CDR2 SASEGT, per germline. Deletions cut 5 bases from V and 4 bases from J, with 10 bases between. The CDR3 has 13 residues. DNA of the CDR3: TGTGCCAGCAGTATTCCAGGGGCAGATACGCAGTATTTT. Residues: CASSIPGADTQYF.

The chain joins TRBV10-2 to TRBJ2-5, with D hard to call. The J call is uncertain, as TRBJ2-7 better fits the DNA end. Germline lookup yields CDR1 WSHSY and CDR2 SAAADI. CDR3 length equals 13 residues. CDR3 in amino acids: CASSEVPRSEQYF. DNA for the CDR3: TGCGCCAGCAGTGAGGTCCCCCGATCCGAGCAGTACTTC.

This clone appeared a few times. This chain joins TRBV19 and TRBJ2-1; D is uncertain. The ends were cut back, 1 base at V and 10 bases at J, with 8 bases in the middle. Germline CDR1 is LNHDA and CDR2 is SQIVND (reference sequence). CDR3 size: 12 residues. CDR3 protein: CASSIAGDEQFF. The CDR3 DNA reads TGTGCCAGTAGTATAGCAGGAGACGAGCAGTTCTTC.

The CDR3 loop is CASSMQETQYF. Here the CDR3 DNA reads TGTGCCAGCAGTATGCAAGAGACCCAGTACTTC. V and J are TRBV5-4 and TRBJ2-5; no reliable D call. Trimming took off 5 bases at V and 2 bases at J, with 4 bases between the two ends. This CDR3 has 11 amino acids. Germline assignment: CDR1 SGHNT and CDR2 YYREEE (reference sequence). Combining the CDR3 with reference TRBV5-4 and TRBJ2-5 gives the whole variable domain ETGVTQSPTHLIKTRGQQVTLRCSSQSGHNTVSWYQQALGQGPQFIFQYYREEENGRGNFPPRFSGLQFPNYSSELNVNALELDDSALYLCASSMQETQYFGPGTRLLVL.

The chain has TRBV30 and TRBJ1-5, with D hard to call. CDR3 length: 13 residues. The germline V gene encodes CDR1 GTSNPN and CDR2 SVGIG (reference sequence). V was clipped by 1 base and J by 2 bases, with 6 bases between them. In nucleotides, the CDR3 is TGTGCCTGGAGTGACTATGGCAATCAGCCCCAGCATTTT. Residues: CAWSDYGNQPQHF.

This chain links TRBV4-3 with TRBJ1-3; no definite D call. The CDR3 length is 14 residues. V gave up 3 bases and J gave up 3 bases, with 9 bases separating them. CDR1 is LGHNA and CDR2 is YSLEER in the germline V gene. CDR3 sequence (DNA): TGCGCCAGCAGCCAGCAATCGTTTGGAAACACCATATATTTT. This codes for CASSQQSFGNTIYF.

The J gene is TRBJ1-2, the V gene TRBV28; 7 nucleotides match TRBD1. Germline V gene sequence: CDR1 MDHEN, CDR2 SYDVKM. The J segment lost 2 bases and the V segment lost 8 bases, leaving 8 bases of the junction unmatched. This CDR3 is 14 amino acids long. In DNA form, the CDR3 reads TGTGCCAGCCTTTGGACAGGCGTAAACTATGGCTACACCTTC. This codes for CASLWTGVNYGYTF.

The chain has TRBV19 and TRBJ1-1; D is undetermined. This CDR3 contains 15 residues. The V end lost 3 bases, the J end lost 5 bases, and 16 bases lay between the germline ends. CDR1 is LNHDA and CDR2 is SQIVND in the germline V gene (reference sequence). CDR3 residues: CASSIPNTFGTEAFF. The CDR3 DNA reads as TGTGCCAGTAGTATTCCCAACACCTTTGGGACTGAAGCTTTCTTT.

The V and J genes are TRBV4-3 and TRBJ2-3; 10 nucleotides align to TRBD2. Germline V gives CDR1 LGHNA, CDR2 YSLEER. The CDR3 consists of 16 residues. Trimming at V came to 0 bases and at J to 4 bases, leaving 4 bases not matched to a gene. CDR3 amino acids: CASSQDPSGGADTQYF. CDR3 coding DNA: TGCGCCAGCAGCCAAGATCCCAGCGGGGGGGCAGATACGCAGTATTTT.

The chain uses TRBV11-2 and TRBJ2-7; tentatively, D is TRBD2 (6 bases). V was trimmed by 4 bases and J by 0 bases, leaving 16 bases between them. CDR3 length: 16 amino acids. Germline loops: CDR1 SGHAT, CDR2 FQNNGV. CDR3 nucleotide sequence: TGTGCCAGCAGCTCCGGGACTGGGCGGCTCTCCTACGAGCAGTACTTC. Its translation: CASSSGTGRLSYEQYF.

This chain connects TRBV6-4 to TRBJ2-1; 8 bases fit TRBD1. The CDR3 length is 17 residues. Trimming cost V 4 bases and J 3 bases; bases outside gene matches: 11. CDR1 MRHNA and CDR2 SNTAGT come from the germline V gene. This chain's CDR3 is CASSVDRGRSLYNEQFF. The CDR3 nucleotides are TGTGCCAGCAGTGTAGACAGGGGTCGCTCCCTCTACAATGAGCAGTTCTTC.

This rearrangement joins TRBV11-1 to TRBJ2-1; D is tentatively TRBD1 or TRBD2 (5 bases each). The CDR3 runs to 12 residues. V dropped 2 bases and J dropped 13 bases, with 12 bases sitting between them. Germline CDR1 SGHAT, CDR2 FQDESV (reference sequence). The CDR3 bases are TGTGCCAGCAGCTTAACCGGGACGGGTCAGTTCTTC. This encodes CASSLTGTGQFF.

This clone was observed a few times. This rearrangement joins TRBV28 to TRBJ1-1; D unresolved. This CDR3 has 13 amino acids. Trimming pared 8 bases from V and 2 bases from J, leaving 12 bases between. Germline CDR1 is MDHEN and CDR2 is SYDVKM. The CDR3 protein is CASRLPINTEAFF. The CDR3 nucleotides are TGTGCCAGCCGGCTTCCGATAAACACTGAAGCTTTCTTT.

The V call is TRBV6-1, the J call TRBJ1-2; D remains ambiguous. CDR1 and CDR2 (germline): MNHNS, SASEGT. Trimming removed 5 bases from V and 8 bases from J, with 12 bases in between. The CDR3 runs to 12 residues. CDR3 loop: CASSLDPWGYTF. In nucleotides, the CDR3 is TGTGCCAGCAGTCTGGACCCGTGGGGCTACACCTTC.